Shown below are 4 T cell receptor beta chains from a single sample sequenced in a study of cytomegalovirus exposure and HLA in healthy donors. Libraries were prepared by immunoSEQ multiplex PCR; TCRdb keeps only in-frame clonotypes and omits some of them. The top ten hold around 2.9% of the sample, which has about 55,000 clones, approximately 90% seen once. The material sequenced was PBMCs. The receptors were gathered from a man between 18 and 35 years old in good health and CMV-seronegative.

The chain employs TRBV27 and TRBJ1-1; weak D call: TRBD1 (5 bases). This CDR3 comprises 15 residues. V lost 4 bases and J lost 5, with 17 bases in between. Germline V CDR1 and CDR2: MNHEY, SMNVEV (reference sequence). CDR3 loop: CASSSFREEATEAFF. The CDR3 DNA reads TGTGCCAGCAGTTCCTTCAGGGAAGAGGCGACTGAAGCTTTCTTT.

The V and J genes are TRBV7-6 and TRBJ2-1; TRBD2 aligns across 7 bases. From germline, CDR1 is SGHVS and CDR2 FNYEAQ. Unmatched junction bases numbered 19, after V lost 3 bases and J lost 2 bases. This CDR3 spans 20 amino acids. CDR3 region: CASSFLSSGPRGGTYNEQFF. The CDR3 region has the DNA TGTGCCAGCAGCTTTTTGTCTAGCGGACCGAGAGGAGGGACCTACAATGAGCAGTTCTTC.

J is TRBJ2-2 and V is TRBV9, with TRBD2 matching 10 bases. The CDR3 consists of 17 residues. V was pared by 0 bases and J by 6 bases, with 8 bases of the junction left unmatched. CDR1 and CDR2 (germline): SGDLS, YYNGEE. CDR3 DNA sequence: TGTGCCAGCAGCGTAGTGTCTAGCGGGAGATATTCCGGGGAGCTGTTTTTT. Protein sequence: CASSVVSSGRYSGELFF.

The rearrangement links TRBV2 to TRBJ2-3; 8 positions match TRBD2. V lost 1 base to trimming and J lost 0 bases; unmatched junction nucleotides: 3. CDR1 and CDR2 from the germline V gene are SNHLY and FYNNEI. The CDR3 consists of 16 residues. This CDR3 is CASSEVVAGSTDTQYF. CDR3 bases: TGTGCCAGCAGTGAAGTGGTAGCGGGAAGCACAGATACGCAGTATTTT. Full variable domain (remainder filled in from reference TRBV2 and TRBJ2-3): EPEVTQTPSHQVTQMGQEVILRCVPISNHLYFYWYRQILGQKVEFLVSFYNNEISEKSEIFDDQFSVERPDGSNFTLKIRSTKLEDSAMYFCASSEVVAGSTDTQYFGPGTRLTVL.